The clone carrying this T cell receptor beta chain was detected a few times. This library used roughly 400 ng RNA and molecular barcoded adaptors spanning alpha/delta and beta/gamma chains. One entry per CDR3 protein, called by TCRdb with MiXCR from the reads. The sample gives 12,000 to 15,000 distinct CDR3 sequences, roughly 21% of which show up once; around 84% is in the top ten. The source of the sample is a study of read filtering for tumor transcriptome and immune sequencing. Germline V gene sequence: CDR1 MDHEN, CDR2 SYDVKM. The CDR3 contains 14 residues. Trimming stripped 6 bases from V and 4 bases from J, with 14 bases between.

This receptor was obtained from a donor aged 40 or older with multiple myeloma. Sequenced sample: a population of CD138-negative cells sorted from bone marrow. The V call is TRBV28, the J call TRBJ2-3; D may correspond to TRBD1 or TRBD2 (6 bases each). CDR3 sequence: CASRTSEGADTQYF. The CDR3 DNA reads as TGTGCCAGCAGGACATCGGAGGGGGCAGATACGCAGTATTTT.